Following are 21 T cell receptor beta chains from one sample sequenced in a study of cytomegalovirus exposure and HLA in healthy donors. The protocol was immunoSEQ multiplex PCR, while the TCRdb copy is restricted to in-frame clones and leaves out a portion. The repertoire includes approximately 220,000 clones, about nine tenths of them detected once, and roughly 1% sits in the top ten. Material for sequencing was PBMCs. These TCRs come from a young woman in good health and CMV-seronegative.

In its sample, this clone was seen a few times. This chain connects TRBV7-2 to TRBJ1-5; D uncertain. Germline values: CDR1 SGHTA, CDR2 FQGNSA. Trimming stripped 5 bases from V and 1 base from J, with 3 bases between. The CDR3 has 12 amino acids. The CDR3 DNA follows: TGTGCCAGCAGCCCAAGCAATCAGCCCCAGCATTTT. Translated: CASSPSNQPQHF. The whole variable domain, remainder taken from reference TRBV7-2 and TRBJ1-5, is GAGVSQSPSNKVTEKGKDVELRCDPISGHTALYWYRQSLGQGLEFLIYFQGNSAPDKSGLPSDRFSAERTGGSVSTLTIQRTQQEDSAVYLCASSPSNQPQHFGDGTRLSIL.

The chain joins TRBV29-1 to TRBJ2-3; D is perhaps TRBD2 (6 bases). The CDR3 extends over 14 amino acids. The ends were cut back, 3 bases at V and 0 bases at J, with 10 bases in the middle. The germline gives CDR1 SQVTM, CDR2 ANQGSEA. CDR3: CSVDQRASTDTQYF. In nucleotides, the CDR3 is TGCAGCGTTGACCAGCGGGCTAGCACAGATACGCAGTATTTT.

The chain has TRBV7-3 and TRBJ2-3; 9 bases line up with TRBD2. The CDR3 runs to 15 residues. With V trimmed by 6 bases and J by 3 bases, 7 bases remained unmatched. CDR1 is SGHTA, CDR2 FQGTGA, per germline. The CDR3 DNA follows: TGTGCCAGCAGTTTAGATAGCGGGAGAACAGATACGCAGTATTTT. It codes for CASSLDSGRTDTQYF.

CDR3 sequence: CASSPPLRGRNRDEQFF. The DNA of the CDR3 is TGTGCCAGCAGTCCCCCGCTCCGCGGGAGGAACCGGGATGAGCAGTTCTTC. J is TRBJ2-1 and V is TRBV7-9, with 8 nucleotides matching TRBD2. The CDR3 is made up of 17 amino acids. V trimming: 6 bases; J trimming: 8 bases; junction bases outside the gene matches: 18. Germline V CDR1 and CDR2: SEHNR, FQNEAQ (reference sequence). The whole variable domain, remainder taken from reference TRBV7-9 and TRBJ2-1, is DTGVSQNPRHKITKRGQNVTFRCDPISEHNRLYWYRQTLGQGPEFLTYFQNEAQLEKSRLLSDRFSAERPKGSFSTLEIQRTEQGDSAMYLCASSPPLRGRNRDEQFFGPGTRLTVL.

This clone was counted once. This chain uses TRBV6-6 with TRBJ1-3; unclear D gene. Germline assignment: CDR1 MNHNY and CDR2 SVGAGI (reference sequence). The CDR3 extends over 12 amino acids. Deletions cut 7 bases from V and 0 bases from J, with 4 bases between. The CDR3 DNA reads TGTGCCAGCACCTCCTCTGGAAACACCATATATTTT. This sequence encodes CASTSSGNTIYF.

This clone came up once. J is TRBJ2-2 and V is TRBV7-2, with 7 positions matching TRBD1. The CDR3 runs 14 residues. The germline CDR1 and CDR2 sequences are SGHTA and FQGNSA. Trimming cost V 4 bases and J 3 bases; bases outside gene matches: 2. This chain's CDR3 is CASSSGQYTGELFF. CDR3 DNA sequence: TGTGCCAGCAGCTCGGGACAGTACACCGGGGAGCTGTTTTTT.

The chain carries TRBV7-6 and TRBJ1-5; D gene unclear. CDR1 is SGHVS and CDR2 is FNYEAQ in the germline V gene. V was trimmed by 1 base and J by 2 bases, leaving 12 bases between them. The length of the CDR3 is 16 residues. CDR3 coding DNA: TGTGCCAGCAGCTTAGGGGCCGGGGTGGGCAATCAGCCCCAGCATTTT. It translates to CASSLGAGVGNQPQHF.

The gene calls are TRBV7-9 and TRBJ1-2; TRBD1 matches 7 bases. CDR1 is SEHNR, CDR2 FQNEAQ, per germline (reference sequence). The CDR3 runs to 15 residues. V was clipped by 6 bases and J by 4 bases; unmatched bases: 11. The DNA of the CDR3 is TGTGCCAGCAGTTCAACAGGGGTTCGCAGCTATGGCTACACCTTC. This encodes CASSSTGVRSYGYTF.

The CDR3 region is CASSQEILAGAYNEQFF. Written as DNA, the CDR3 is TGTGCCAGCAGCCAAGAGATACTAGCGGGAGCCTACAATGAGCAGTTCTTC. The V and J genes are TRBV4-2 and TRBJ2-1; 11 bases are shared with TRBD2. CDR1 is LGHNA and CDR2 is YNFKEQ in the germline V gene. The CDR3 sequence is 17 residues long. With V trimmed by 0 bases and J by 2 bases, 3 bases remained unmatched.

V gene TRBV13 combines with J gene TRBJ1-2, with D possibly being TRBD1 (6 bases). The CDR3 covers 14 residues. The germline V and J ends were trimmed by 0 bases and 8 bases, with 13 bases remaining between them. Germline loops: CDR1 PRHDT, CDR2 FYEKMQ (reference sequence). In nucleotides, the CDR3 is TGTGCCAGCAGCTTAGGACAGGGTTTCGGGGGCTACACCTTC. Translation: CASSLGQGFGGYTF.

The chain combines TRBV19 with TRBJ1-1; D unclear. Germline assignment: CDR1 LNHDA and CDR2 SQIVND (reference sequence). The V end was cut by 7 bases, the J end by 7 bases, with 10 bases between. The CDR3 totals 11 residues. This CDR3 is CASNSGGEAFF. In DNA, the CDR3 is TGTGCCAGTAACTCTGGTGGTGAAGCTTTCTTT.

V is TRBV10-2 and J is TRBJ2-5; 9 bases agree with TRBD1. In germline, CDR1 is WSHSY, CDR2 SAAADI. V lost 3 bases, J lost 5 bases, and 7 bases stayed unmatched. The CDR3 is made up of 15 amino acids. Here the CDR3 DNA reads TGCGCCAGCAGTGATTACAGGGGGCGCGGGGAGACCCAGTACTTC. It translates to CASSDYRGRGETQYF.

The chain combines TRBV10-1 with TRBJ2-7, with 11 positions matching TRBD2. The V gene's germline CDR1 is WNHNN and CDR2 SYGVQD (reference sequence). V gave up 4 bases and J gave up 2 bases; unmatched junction bases: 7. The CDR3 sequence is 16 residues long. Here the CDR3 DNA reads TGCGCCAGCAGTGGTACGGCTAGCGGGAGGCCCTACGAGCAGTACTTC. Amino acids: CASSGTASGRPYEQYF.

The chain has TRBV6-5 and TRBJ2-1; TRBD2 agrees at 11 bases. The germline CDR1 and CDR2 sequences are MNHEY and SVGAGI. This CDR3 spans 15 amino acids. V was clipped by 2 bases and J by 9 bases; unmatched bases: 6. CDR3 in amino acids: CASSYKPGLAVEQFF. The CDR3 region has the DNA TGTGCCAGCAGTTACAAACCGGGACTAGCGGTTGAGCAGTTCTTC.

The chain couples TRBV4-1 to TRBJ2-1; D is possibly TRBD1 (6 bases). Trimming pared 5 bases from V and 5 bases from J, leaving 13 bases between. Germline V gives CDR1 MGHRA, CDR2 YSYEKL. This CDR3 has 14 residues. This CDR3 reads CASSSTQGNNEQFF. The DNA for the CDR3 is TGCGCCAGCAGCAGCACCCAGGGGAACAATGAGCAGTTCTTC.

The chain uses TRBV28 and TRBJ1-1; D is possibly TRBD1 (5 bases). In germline, CDR1 is MDHEN, CDR2 SYDVKM. The V end was cut by 5 bases, the J end by 6 bases, with 16 bases between. CDR3 size: 14 residues. CDR3: CASSIFREGAEAFF. CDR3 sequence (DNA): TGTGCCAGCAGTATCTTCAGGGAGGGAGCTGAAGCTTTCTTT. The entire variable domain, with the rest obtained from reference TRBV28 and TRBJ1-1, is as follows: DVKVTQSSRYLVKRTGEKVFLECVQDMDHENMFWYRQDPGLGLRLIYFSYDVKMKEKGDIPEGYSVSREKKERFSLILESASTNQTSMYLCASSIFREGAEAFFGQGTRLTVV.

The rearrangement joins TRBV4-1 to TRBJ1-2, with a tentative D call TRBD1 (5 bases). The CDR3 covers 16 residues. The V end was cut by 4 bases, the J end by 4 bases, with 19 bases between. Per germline, CDR1 MGHRA and CDR2 YSYEKL. DNA for the CDR3: TGCGCCAGCAGCCCCCCGGTCAGGGCCAACCGCTATGGCTACACCTTC. This encodes CASSPPVRANRYGYTF.

The CDR3 DNA reads as TGTGCCAGCAGCGTAGGCGGATCGGTGGGCTACGAGCAGTACTTC. Its translation is CASSVGGSVGYEQYF. V is TRBV9 and J is TRBJ2-7; D gene uncertain. V lost 0 bases, J lost 3 bases, and 13 bases lay in between. From germline, CDR1 is SGDLS and CDR2 YYNGEE. The CDR3 is made up of 15 amino acids.

V is TRBV6-1 and J is TRBJ1-2, with D unclear. The germline V gene encodes CDR1 MNHNS and CDR2 SASEGT. V was pared by 8 bases and J by 5 bases, with 15 bases between. The CDR3 loop spans 13 amino acids. CDR3 in amino acids: CASSNRVWYGYTF. The CDR3 bases are TGTGCCAGCTCGAATCGGGTGTGGTATGGCTACACCTTC.

The CDR3 loop is CASSEARTASNQPQHF. CDR3 DNA: TGCGCCAGCAGTGAGGCCCGGACAGCCAGCAATCAGCCCCAGCATTTT. The rearrangement uses TRBV10-2 and TRBJ1-5; D possibly corresponds to TRBD1 (6 bases). The CDR3 is 16 residues long. Trimming shortened V by 2 bases and J by 1 base, and 12 bases separated the two germline ends. The germline CDR1 and CDR2 sequences are WSHSY and SAAADI.

The V and J genes are TRBV29-1 and TRBJ2-7; 8 positions match TRBD1. The CDR3 loop spans 15 amino acids. V was clipped by 4 bases and J by 0 bases; unmatched bases: 8. CDR1 is SQVTM and CDR2 is ANQGSEA in the germline V gene. CDR3 DNA sequence: TGCAGCGTTGGACCAGGGGGCATAAGCTCCTACGAGCAGTACTTC. It translates to CSVGPGGISSYEQYF.